This T cell receptor (beta chain) was obtained from a study of shared clonotypes between healthy human individuals. Study details: A donor's plate count was three for CD4 naive and three for CD4 memory; CD8 naive had two and CD8 memory one.

For this clone: Its antigen is unknown.

V was clipped by 5 bases and J by 0 bases; unmatched bases: 3. Germline V gives CDR1 SGHVS, CDR2 FNYEAQ. The CDR3 consists of 16 residues. Libraries were prepared by immunoSEQ multiplex PCR; TCRdb keeps only in-frame clonotypes and omits some of them. Among 2 million to 3 million clones listed, 93% were seen once. Study-level points and caveats: Sequencing depth was expected to influence donor clonotype sharing. Even with large depth, rarefaction showed that sorted-subset sequencing was incomplete.

The authors divided CD4+ cells into CD45RA+ naive and CD45RA-negative memory subsets. This receptor was identified in a young man in good health. Some clones in this sample may be carry-over from other donors' samples. This chain connects TRBV7-6 to TRBJ1-3; 11 positions agree with TRBD1. The sequenced sample consisted of naive CD4+ T cells from PBMCs. Subset of the sample: CD45RA+ positively selected. The CDR3 coding sequence is TGTGCCAGCAGCCCGGACAGGGGGCTCTCTGGAAACACCATATATTTT. Amino acid sequence: CASSPDRGLSGNTIYF.